The 31 T cell receptor beta chains below all came from one sample that was sequenced in a study of shared clonotypes between healthy human individuals. Some clones are missing from TCRdb's copy, which holds only in-frame ones; the method was immunoSEQ multiplex PCR. This sample has roughly 660,000 clones; about nine tenths occur once, and the top ten carry roughly 36%. Sequencing was carried out using memory CD8+ T cells from PBMCs. Noted subset: CD45RO+ cells pooled with CCR7-negative TemRA cells. Every receptor here comes from a man younger than 35 in good health. Some clones in this sample may be carry-over from other donors' samples.

CDR3 region: CASSLNGINYYGYTF. The CDR3 DNA reads as TGTGCCAGCAGCTTAAATGGCATTAACTACTATGGCTACACCTTC. This sequence joins TRBV5-5 and TRBJ1-2; D gene ambiguous. This CDR3 has 15 amino acids. Germline V gene sequence: CDR1 SGHKS, CDR2 YYEKEE (reference sequence). V lost 2 bases, J lost 3 bases, and 14 bases lay in between.

The chain joins TRBV29-1 to TRBJ2-5, with D perhaps matching TRBD1 (6 bases). The J call could be wrong; TRBJ2-7 is a better fit for the DNA end. The CDR3 has 17 amino acids. CDR1 and CDR2 from the germline V gene are SQVTM and ANQGSEA. In DNA, the CDR3 is TGCAGCGTTGAAGGGGGGCGGTTTTCAAGTGACGCCTACGAGCAGTACTTC. Translated: CSVEGGRFSSDAYEQYF.

The chain is built from TRBV15 and TRBJ1-1; D is uncertain. CDR1 is LNHNV, CDR2 YYDKDF, per germline (reference sequence). Trimming left V 8 bases short and J 7 bases short, with 14 bases between. This CDR3 comprises 12 residues. CDR3 sequence reads: CATYRPTGEAFF. The CDR3 DNA follows: TGTGCCACCTATCGTCCTACTGGTGAAGCTTTCTTT.

The rearrangement joins TRBV7-9 to TRBJ2-7; D remains ambiguous. The V end lost 1 base, the J end lost 1 base, and 5 bases lay between the germline ends. The CDR3 is made up of 13 amino acids. Germline assignment: CDR1 SEHNR and CDR2 FQNEAQ (reference sequence). The CDR3 DNA sequence: TGTGCCAGCAGCTTAGATCCTTCCTACGAGCAGTACTTC. Translation: CASSLDPSYEQYF.

The chain has TRBV7-6 and TRBJ1-2; D is perhaps TRBD1 (5 bases). There are 16 residues in the CDR3. Germline values: CDR1 SGHVS, CDR2 FNYEAQ. V lost 4 bases and J lost 4, with 19 bases in between. The CDR3 coding sequence is TGTGCCAGCAGCTCCCACCCTGGGGTGGGGACCTATGGCTACACCTTC. Its translation is CASSSHPGVGTYGYTF.

This chain uses TRBV7-2 with TRBJ2-1, with 9 bases that match TRBD2. Germline CDR1 reads SGHTA; CDR2 reads FQGNSA. The CDR3 is 15 residues long. V trimming: 1 base; J trimming: 5 bases; junction bases outside the gene matches: 3. CDR3 sequence: CASSLGASGNNEQFF. CDR3 in DNA: TGTGCCAGCAGCTTAGGTGCTAGCGGGAACAATGAGCAGTTCTTC.

The CDR3 DNA is TGTGCCAGCAGTTCCCCAACCGAAGCTAGCTACGAGCAGTACTTC. Translating it yields CASSSPTEASYEQYF. The chain uses TRBV27 and TRBJ2-7, with no clear D. This CDR3 region has 15 residues. Trimming took off 4 bases at V and 3 bases at J, with 16 bases between the two ends. Per germline, CDR1 MNHEY and CDR2 SMNVEV (reference sequence).

The rearrangement joins TRBV29-1 to TRBJ2-1, with 8 nucleotides matching TRBD2. V shed 0 bases and J 0 bases; nucleotides not matched to a gene: 4. CDR1 and CDR2 from the germline V gene are SQVTM and ANQGSEA. The CDR3 totals 16 residues. The CDR3 nucleotides read TGCAGCGTTGAAGAGGGGACTAGACCCTCCTACAATGAGCAGTTCTTC. Protein sequence: CSVEEGTRPSYNEQFF.

V and J are TRBV28 and TRBJ2-1; D remains ambiguous. The CDR3 sequence is 14 residues long. Germline V CDR1 and CDR2: MDHEN, SYDVKM. V was shortened by 3 bases and J by 2 bases, with 8 bases between the two germline ends. The CDR3 region has the DNA TGTGCCAGCAGTTTGCAGGTCACCTACAATGAGCAGTTCTTC. Its translation is CASSLQVTYNEQFF.

Note on this clone: The same CDR3 can be traced to other DNA sequences in this sample. The chain recombines TRBV19 with TRBJ2-7; 8 bases align to TRBD1. Germline V gene sequence: CDR1 LNHDA, CDR2 SQIVND (reference sequence). This CDR3 region has 14 residues. With 5 bases clipped from V and 1 base from J, the junction kept 4 bases outside the gene matches. CDR3 in amino acids: CASSPGTGSYEQYF. CDR3 bases: TGTGCCAGTAGTCCCGGGACAGGATCCTACGAGCAGTACTTC.

The chain has TRBV13 and TRBJ2-7; 7 nucleotides match TRBD1. V shed 5 bases and J 2 bases; nucleotides not matched to a gene: 9. The CDR3 runs to 15 residues. The germline V gene has CDR1 PRHDT and CDR2 FYEKMQ (reference sequence). The CDR3: CASSQPGDRAYEQYF. As DNA, the CDR3 is TGTGCCAGCAGCCAGCCTGGGGACAGAGCCTACGAGCAGTACTTC.

This chain joins TRBV9 and TRBJ2-3, with D possibly TRBD2 on 5 matching bases. Trimming pared 1 base from V and 2 bases from J, leaving 11 bases between. The germline gives CDR1 SGDLS, CDR2 YYNGEE. This CDR3 has 15 residues. CDR3 DNA sequence: TGTGCCAGCAGCGTACCTGGCGGGTACACAGATACGCAGTATTTT. This encodes CASSVPGGYTDTQYF.

The chain is built from TRBV27 and TRBJ2-1, with D maybe TRBD1 (5 bases). Between the trimmed V and J ends, which lost 5 bases and 3 bases, there was a span of 14 bases. The CDR3 contains 15 residues. In germline, CDR1 is MNHEY, CDR2 SMNVEV (reference sequence). The CDR3 nucleotides are TGTGCCAGCAGTCCTGGGGCAGGAGACTACAATGAGCAGTTCTTC. It translates to CASSPGAGDYNEQFF.

V usage is TRBV5-6 and J usage is TRBJ2-6; 8 bases agree with TRBD1. Germline V gene sequence: CDR1 SGHDT, CDR2 YYEEEE. The CDR3 spans 18 residues. V lost 4 bases and J lost 0; bases outside the gene matches: 9. CDR3 protein: CASSQDRVSISGANVLTF. DNA of the CDR3: TGTGCCAGCAGCCAGGACAGGGTCAGTATCTCTGGGGCCAACGTCCTGACTTTC.

This clone was seen only once. The J gene is TRBJ2-2, the V gene TRBV28; 10 nucleotides line up with TRBD1. Germline V gene sequence: CDR1 MDHEN, CDR2 SYDVKM. The CDR3 length is 17 residues. J lost 1 base, V lost 5 bases, and 7 bases had no gene match. CDR3 coding DNA: TGTGCCAGCAGTGGACAGGGGGAGGGATTGAACACCGGGGAGCTGTTTTTT. It yields the protein CASSGQGEGLNTGELFF.

This clone has only a few counts. The same CDR3 can be traced to other DNA sequences in this sample. The rearrangement uses TRBV27 and TRBJ1-1; D perhaps matches TRBD1 (5 bases). The CDR3 contains 13 residues. Germline CDR1 MNHEY, CDR2 SMNVEV (reference sequence). V dropped 5 bases and J dropped 1 base, with 8 bases sitting between them. The CDR3 loop reads CASSLQGNTEAFF. DNA of the CDR3: TGTGCCAGCAGTCTTCAGGGGAACACTGAAGCTTTCTTT.

Only a few counts were recorded for this clone. This rearrangement joins TRBV6-1 to TRBJ2-7, with TRBD2 as a possible D gene (5 bases). Trimming left V 1 base short and J 2 bases short, with 9 bases between. The CDR3 runs 14 residues. Germline-derived CDR1 and CDR2 are MNHNS and SASEGT. The CDR3 coding sequence is TGTGCCAGCAGTGAAGGGGGAGCCCCCTACGAGCAGTACTTC. Translating it yields CASSEGGAPYEQYF.

J is TRBJ2-5 and V is TRBV27; 10 nucleotides match TRBD2. Germline CDR1 MNHEY, CDR2 SMNVEV (reference sequence). J lost 2 bases, V lost 8 bases, and 11 bases had no gene match. CDR3 length: 16 residues. Here the CDR3 DNA reads TGTGCCAGCTCTCCCGCTAGCGGGAGCGTGCAAGAGACCCAGTACTTC. Protein: CASSPASGSVQETQYF.

This chain connects TRBV6-5 to TRBJ2-2, with 7 bases lining up with TRBD2. CDR1 and CDR2 (germline): MNHEY, SVGAGI. The junction had 10 bases not matched to a gene; V was cut back by 10 bases and J by 5 bases. The CDR3 is made up of 14 amino acids. The CDR3 protein is CATSRGGETGELFF. The CDR3, as DNA: TGTGCCACCTCGCGGGGAGGGGAAACCGGGGAGCTGTTTTTT.

The genes are TRBV10-2 and TRBJ2-7, with D perhaps matching TRBD1 or TRBD2 (5 bases each). Germline V gives CDR1 WSHSY, CDR2 SAAADI. Between the trimmed V and J ends, which lost 3 bases and 3 bases, there was a span of 24 bases. CDR3 size: 18 residues. CDR3 loop: CASSDGTVAGTPHYEQYF. In DNA, the CDR3 is TGCGCCAGCAGTGACGGAACGGTGGCAGGGACCCCCCACTACGAGCAGTACTTC.

J is TRBJ1-1 and V is TRBV7-9, with a weak D call TRBD1 (6 bases). CDR3 length equals 15 residues. With 5 bases removed from V and 4 bases from J, the gap between germline ends came to 17 bases. Germline V lookup: CDR1 SEHNR, CDR2 FQNEAQ (reference sequence). The DNA of the CDR3 is TGTGCCAGCAGCCCGACTACAGGGTTTGGCACTGAAGCTTTCTTT. This encodes CASSPTTGFGTEAFF.

This chain links TRBV7-2 with TRBJ2-7; perhaps TRBD2 as D (6 bases). The CDR3 extends over 16 amino acids. The germline V gene has CDR1 SGHTA and CDR2 FQGNSA. The V and J ends lost 5 bases and 1 base respectively, with 18 bases between them. Written as DNA, the CDR3 is TGTGCCAGCAGCCCCGATCGGGAGAAGGTTTCCTACGAGCAGTACTTC. It encodes CASSPDREKVSYEQYF.

This sequence joins TRBV27 and TRBJ2-1, with 10 bases fitting TRBD2. J lost 7 bases, V lost 5 bases, and 11 bases had no gene match. This CDR3 has 16 residues. CDR1 MNHEY and CDR2 SMNVEV come from the germline V gene (reference sequence). This chain's CDR3 is CASSPNPSGRVNEQFF. The CDR3 coding sequence is TGTGCCAGCAGTCCCAACCCTAGCGGGAGAGTAAATGAGCAGTTCTTC.

The chain couples TRBV18 to TRBJ2-1; D may be TRBD2 (5 bases). V lost 0 bases, J lost 15 bases, and 21 bases lay in between. Germline lookup yields CDR1 KGHSH and CDR2 LQKENI. The CDR3 has 15 amino acids. The CDR3, as DNA: TGTGCCAGCTCACCACCTCAGAGCTTGGACTTCGCGCGGTTCTTC. It codes for CASSPPQSLDFARFF.

This clone has only one observation. The rearrangement joins TRBV27 to TRBJ2-1; tentative D call: TRBD2 (5 bases). Trimming cost V 4 bases and J 7 bases, with 14 bases left between them. The V gene's germline CDR1 is MNHEY and CDR2 SMNVEV (reference sequence). CDR3 length: 14 residues. CDR3 sequence (DNA): TGTGCCAGCAGTTCGTGGCAGTCGGGGAATGAGCAGTTCTTC. This gives the protein CASSSWQSGNEQFF.

This clone was picked up one time. The chain is built from TRBV7-9 and TRBJ2-2, with D perhaps TRBD1 or TRBD2 (5 bases each). The CDR3 has 15 amino acids. CDR1 is SEHNR, CDR2 FQNEAQ, per germline (reference sequence). Deletions cut 6 bases from V and 0 bases from J, with 11 bases between. This chain's CDR3 is CASSEGPTNTGELFF. The DNA for the CDR3 is TGTGCCAGCAGTGAGGGACCCACGAACACCGGGGAGCTGTTTTTT.

The gene calls are TRBV6-5 and TRBJ2-7; D tentatively fits TRBD1 or TRBD2 (5 bases each). The ends were cut back, 6 bases at V and 5 bases at J, with 20 bases in the middle. In germline, CDR1 is MNHEY, CDR2 SVGAGI. The CDR3 contains 15 residues. The CDR3 loop reads CASSSAQGSGDEQYF. The DNA of the CDR3 is TGTGCCAGCAGCTCCGCCCAGGGATCCGGGGACGAGCAGTACTTC.

This sequence joins TRBV27 and TRBJ1-2; 7 nucleotides line up with TRBD1. V gave up 6 bases and J gave up 4 bases; unmatched junction bases: 11. The V gene's germline CDR1 is MNHEY and CDR2 SMNVEV (reference sequence). The CDR3 extends over 15 amino acids. CDR3 amino acids: CASSRTGANPYGYTF. The DNA of the CDR3 is TGTGCCAGCAGCCGCACAGGGGCGAACCCCTATGGCTACACCTTC.

The J gene is TRBJ2-1, the V gene TRBV6-5; D not resolved. CDR3 length: 16 amino acids. Between the trimmed V and J ends, which lost 0 bases and 2 bases, there was a span of 11 bases. Germline V lookup: CDR1 MNHEY, CDR2 SVGAGI. In DNA, the CDR3 is TGTGCCAGCAGTTACTCCGGACCGTCCACCTACAATGAGCAGTTCTTC. Its translation: CASSYSGPSTYNEQFF.

V gene TRBV6-5 combines with J gene TRBJ2-7, with a weak D call TRBD1 (6 bases). Trimming removed 5 bases at V and 6 bases at J, with 14 bases between. The CDR3 covers 13 residues. Germline V gene sequence: CDR1 MNHEY, CDR2 SVGAGI. CDR3 DNA: TGTGCCAGCAGTCAACAGGGTGGTCGCGAGCAGTACTTC. This encodes CASSQQGGREQYF.

The genes are TRBV2 and TRBJ2-7; TRBD1 or TRBD2 may be the D gene (5 bases each). This CDR3 spans 15 amino acids. CDR1 and CDR2 (germline): SNHLY, FYNNEI. Trimming took 1 base from V and 0 from J, leaving 10 bases between them. The CDR3 coding sequence is TGTGCCAGCAGTGAAGATTCAGGGAGCTCCTACGAGCAGTACTTC. It encodes CASSEDSGSSYEQYF.